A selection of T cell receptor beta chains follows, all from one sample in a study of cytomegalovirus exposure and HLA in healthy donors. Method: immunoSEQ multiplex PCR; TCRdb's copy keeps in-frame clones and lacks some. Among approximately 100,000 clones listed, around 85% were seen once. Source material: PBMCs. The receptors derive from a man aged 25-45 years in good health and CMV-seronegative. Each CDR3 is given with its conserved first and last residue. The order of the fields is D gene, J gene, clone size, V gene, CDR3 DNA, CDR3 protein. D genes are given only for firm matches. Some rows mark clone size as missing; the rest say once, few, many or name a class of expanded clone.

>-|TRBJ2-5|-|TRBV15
TGTGCCACCAGCGCCCTCGGAAGCGACCAAGAGACCCAGTACTTC
CATSALGSDQETQYF
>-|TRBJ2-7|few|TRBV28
TGTGCCAGCAGCTATACCTACGAGCAGTACTTC
CASSYTYEQYF
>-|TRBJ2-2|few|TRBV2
TGTGCCAGCGGGCAGGACACGAACACCGGGGAGCTGTTTTTT
CASGQDTNTGELFF
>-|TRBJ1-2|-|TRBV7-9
TGTGCCAGCAGCTCCGGGACTAAGGGGAAGTGGGTCTATGGCTACACCTTC
CASSSGTKGKWVYGYTF
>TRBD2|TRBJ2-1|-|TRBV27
TGTGCCAGCAGTCTTCAAGCGGGGATCTCCTACAATGAGCAGTTCTTC
CASSLQAGISYNEQFF
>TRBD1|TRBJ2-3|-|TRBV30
TGTGCCTGGGACAGGGACAACACAGATACGCAGTATTTT
CAWDRDNTDTQYF
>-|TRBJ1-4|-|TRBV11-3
TGTGCCAGCAGGAACCACATCGGGATTGAAAAACTGTTTTTT
CASRNHIGIEKLFF
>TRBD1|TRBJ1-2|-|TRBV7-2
TGTGCCAGCAGGCGGACAGGGACCTATGGCTACACCTTC
CASRRTGTYGYTF
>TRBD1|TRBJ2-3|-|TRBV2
TGTGCCGTCAACAGGGGGACAGGAACAAATTTTTCAGATACGCAGTATTTT
CAVNRGTGTNFSDTQYF
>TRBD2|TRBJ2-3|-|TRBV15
TGTGCCACCCTCGAGGGGACTAGTAGCACAGATACGCAGTATTTT
CATLEGTSSTDTQYF
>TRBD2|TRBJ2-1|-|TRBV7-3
TGTGCCAGCAGCTTAAGGGCTAGCGGGAGGGGGCAGTTCTTC
CASSLRASGRGQFF
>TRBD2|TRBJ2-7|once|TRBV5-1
TGCGCCAGCAGTTCCGGGACTACCTCCTACGAGCAGTACTTC
CASSSGTTSYEQYF
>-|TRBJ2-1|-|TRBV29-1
TGCAGCGTTACGGGGGGCGGGTCGTCCTACAATGAGCAGTTCTTC
CSVTGGGSSYNEQFF
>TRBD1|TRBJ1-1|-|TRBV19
TGTGCCACCGGACAGGGCGGCATGAACACTGAAGCTTTCTTT
CATGQGGMNTEAFF
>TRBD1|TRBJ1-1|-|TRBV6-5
TGTGCCAGCAGTCGATCGGACAGGGGGCTCCACGCTTTCTTT
CASSRSDRGLHAFF
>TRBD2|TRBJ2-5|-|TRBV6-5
TGTGCCAGTGCGGGAGGGCCGAGAGAGACCCAGTACTTC
CASAGGPRETQYF
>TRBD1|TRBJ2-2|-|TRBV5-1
TGCGCCAGCAGCTTGTTTGGGGAAGACAGGGCTGGTGTTCCGGTGGAGCTGTTTTTT
CASSLFGEDRAGVPVELFF
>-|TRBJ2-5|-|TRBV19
TGTGCCAGTAGGAGGACAGTTTCCGTGGCAGAGACCCAGTACTTC
CASRRTVSVAETQYF
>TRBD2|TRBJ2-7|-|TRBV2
TGTGCCAGATCGACTAGCGAAGGCTCCTACGAGCAGTACTTC
CARSTSEGSYEQYF
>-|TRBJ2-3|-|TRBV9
TGTGCCAGCAGCGTAGGAAACGGGGGCACAGATACGCAGTATTTT
CASSVGNGGTDTQYF
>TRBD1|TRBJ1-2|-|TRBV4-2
TGTGCCAGCAGCCAAGAAACAGGGGTCCATTATGGCTACACCTTC
CASSQETGVHYGYTF
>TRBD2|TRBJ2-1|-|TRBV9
TGTGCCAGCAGCGTAGGCACTAGCGGGAGGGTATACAATGAGCAGTTCTTC
CASSVGTSGRVYNEQFF
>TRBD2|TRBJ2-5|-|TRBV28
TGTGCCAGCAGTTTTGGCGCGGGGGGCTGGGGGGAGACCCAGTACTTC
CASSFGAGGWGETQYF
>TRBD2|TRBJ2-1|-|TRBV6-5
TGTGCCAGCAGTTCACTAGCGGGAGGGCCCAATGAGCAGTTCTTC
CASSSLAGGPNEQFF
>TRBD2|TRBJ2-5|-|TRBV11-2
TGTGCCAGCAGCTCCAGCGGGGGGGGAGAGACCCAGTACTTC
CASSSSGGGETQYF
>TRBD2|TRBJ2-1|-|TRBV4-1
TGCGCCAGCAGCCAAGATCCCCGGGGGGGCGGGAGAGACAATGAGCAGTTCTTC
CASSQDPRGGGRDNEQFF